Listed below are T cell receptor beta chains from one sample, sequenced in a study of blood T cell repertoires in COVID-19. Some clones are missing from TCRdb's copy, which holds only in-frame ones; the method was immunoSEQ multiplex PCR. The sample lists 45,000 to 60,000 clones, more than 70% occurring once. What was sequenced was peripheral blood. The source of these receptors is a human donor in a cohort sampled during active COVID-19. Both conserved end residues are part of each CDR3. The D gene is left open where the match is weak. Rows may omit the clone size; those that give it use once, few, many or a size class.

CDR3: CASSEGPTGAQYF; DNA: TGTGCCAGTAGTGAGGGTCCCACGGGGGCCCAGTACTTC; V: TRBV19; size: once; J: TRBJ2-5; D: .
CDR3: CASSYTGGGQPQHF; DNA: TGCGCCAGCAGTTATACAGGGGGTGGGCAGCCCCAGCATTTT; V: TRBV5-1; size: few; J: TRBJ1-5; D: TRBD1
CDR3: CASSSQREIDTQYF; DNA: TGTGCCAGCAGCTCCCAGCGGGAGATAGATACGCAGTATTTT; V: TRBV5-6; size: .; J: TRBJ2-3; D: TRBD2
CDR3: CASSLLGQGGDTQYF; DNA: TGTGCCAGCAGCCTCCTTGGGCAGGGAGGGGATACGCAGTATTTT; V: TRBV7-2; size: .; J: TRBJ2-3; D: TRBD2
CDR3: CATKAGLASYEQYF; DNA: TGTGCCACCAAAGCGGGACTTGCCTCCTACGAGCAGTACTTC; V: TRBV10-3; size: .; J: TRBJ2-7; D: TRBD2
CDR3: CASSSWGQREQFF; DNA: TGTGCCAGCAGCTCCTGGGGCCAAAGGGAGCAGTTCTTC; V: TRBV9; size: few; J: TRBJ2-1; D: .
CDR3: CASSPRGQGLGQPQHF; DNA: TGTGCCAGCTCACCACGGGGACAGGGGCTCGGTCAGCCCCAGCATTTT; V: TRBV18; size: .; J: TRBJ1-5; D: TRBD1
CDR3: CSVVQIQETQYF; DNA: TGCAGCGTTGTACAGATCCAAGAGACCCAGTACTTC; V: TRBV29-1; size: .; J: TRBJ2-5; D: .
CDR3: CSVARGLAGEGLSYEQYF; DNA: TGCAGCGTCGCAAGGGGACTAGCGGGAGAGGGCCTCTCCTACGAGCAGTACTTC; V: TRBV29-1; size: .; J: TRBJ2-7; D: TRBD2
CDR3: CASSQELKRGYWGYTF; DNA: TGCGCCAGCAGCCAAGAATTAAAGCGGGGTTACTGGGGCTACACCTTC; V: TRBV4-3; size: .; J: TRBJ1-2; D: .
CDR3: CASSPEFGLSSYNEQFF; DNA: TGTGCCAGCAGCCCTGAGTTCGGACTCAGCTCCTACAATGAGCAGTTCTTC; V: TRBV9; size: .; J: TRBJ2-1; D: .
CDR3: CASSLAFGQGYEQYF; DNA: TGTGCCAGCAGCTTAGCGTTCGGACAGGGCTACGAGCAGTACTTC; V: TRBV7-2; size: .; J: TRBJ2-7; D: TRBD1
CDR3: CASSPMMLENHYGYTF; DNA: TGCGCCAGCAGCCCTATGATGTTGGAGAATCACTATGGCTACACCTTC; V: TRBV4-3; size: .; J: TRBJ1-2; D: .
CDR3: CASSATGGSEKLFF; DNA: TGTGCCAGCAGCGCCACAGGGGGGAGTGAAAAACTGTTTTTT; V: TRBV9; size: .; J: TRBJ1-4; D: TRBD1
CDR3: CASSTNSSYEQYF; DNA: TGTGCCAGCTCAACTAATTCGAGTTACGAGCAGTACTTC; V: TRBV18; size: few; J: TRBJ2-7; D: .
CDR3: CASSLGLAGTTDTQYF; DNA: TGTGCCAGCAGCTTGGGACTAGCGGGGACTACAGATACGCAGTATTTT; V: TRBV7-9; size: .; J: TRBJ2-3; D: TRBD2
CDR3: CASSGSAGGTRGYTF; DNA: TGTGCCAGCAGCGGCTCCGCGGGCGGGACCCGCGGCTACACCTTC; V: TRBV9; size: .; J: TRBJ1-2; D: .
CDR3: CASRTGTGELFF; DNA: TGCGCCAGCCGCACGGGCACCGGGGAGCTGTTTTTT; V: TRBV4-1; size: .; J: TRBJ2-2; D: .
CDR3: CASRLTGFNEKLFF; DNA: TGTGCCAGCAGATTGACAGGGTTTAATGAAAAACTGTTTTTT; V: TRBV2; size: .; J: TRBJ1-4; D: TRBD1
CDR3: CASSQLPGLAGGLETQYF; DNA: TGTGCCAGCAGCCAACTCCCGGGACTAGCGGGGGGATTAGAGACCCAGTACTTC; V: TRBV3-1/TRBV3-2; size: .; J: TRBJ2-5; D: TRBD2
CDR3: CASTGDWPLNEQFF; DNA: TGTGCCAGCACCGGAGACTGGCCTCTCAATGAGCAGTTCTTC; V: TRBV28; size: .; J: TRBJ2-1; D: .
CDR3: CASSDSSGGNEKLFF; DNA: TGTGCCAGCAGTGACAGCTCGGGGGGTAATGAAAAACTGTTTTTT; V: TRBV25-1; size: .; J: TRBJ1-4; D: .
CDR3: CASSGDRGNTIYF; DNA: TGTGCCAGCAGTGGGGACAGGGGAAACACCATATATTTT; V: TRBV2; size: few; J: TRBJ1-3; D: TRBD1
CDR3: CASSLRGGENTEAFF; DNA: TGTGCCAGCAGCTTAAGGGGGGGAGAGAACACTGAAGCTTTCTTT; V: TRBV7-3; size: .; J: TRBJ1-1; D: .
CDR3: CASNPREEGPNTEAFF; DNA: TGTGCCAGCAACCCCAGGGAAGAAGGACCGAACACTGAAGCTTTCTTT; V: TRBV2; size: .; J: TRBJ1-1; D: .
CDR3: CAWSRGPGGTGELFF; DNA: TGTGCCTGGAGCAGGGGGCCGGGTGGCACCGGGGAGCTGTTTTTT; V: TRBV30; size: .; J: TRBJ2-2; D: TRBD1
CDR3: CASSAGLAGGTDTQYF; DNA: TGTGCCAGCAGCGCCGGACTAGCGGGGGGGACAGATACGCAGTATTTT; V: TRBV9; size: once; J: TRBJ2-3; D: TRBD2
CDR3: CSVVVGTRNTEAFF; DNA: TGCAGCGTAGTCGTAGGGACAAGGAACACTGAAGCTTTCTTT; V: TRBV29-1; size: .; J: TRBJ1-1; D: .
CDR3: CASSHFGQKFGGTGGQGGTGELFF; DNA: TGTGCCAGCAGCCATTTTGGTCAGAAGTTCGGGGGTACAGGAGGGCAGGGAGGCACCGGGGAGCTGTTTTTT; V: TRBV3-1/TRBV3-2; size: .; J: TRBJ2-2; D: .
CDR3: CASSQTSGGAGYNEQFF; DNA: TGCGCCAGCAGCCAGACTAGCGGGGGGGCTGGCTATAATGAGCAGTTCTTC; V: TRBV4-1; size: .; J: TRBJ2-1; D: TRBD2
CDR3: CASSLSITGAAYEQYF; DNA: TGCGCCAGCAGCTTGAGCATCACAGGGGCGGCGTACGAGCAGTACTTC; V: TRBV5-1; size: once; J: TRBJ2-7; D: TRBD1
CDR3: CASSRTGAVNTEAFF; DNA: TGTGCCAGCAGCCGAACTGGGGCAGTTAACACTGAAGCTTTCTTT; V: TRBV11-2; size: once; J: TRBJ1-1; D: .
CDR3: CASSIGDVGYTF; DNA: TGTGCCAGTAGTATAGGAGATGTTGGCTACACCTTC; V: TRBV19; size: .; J: TRBJ1-2; D: .
CDR3: CAISFLAGREETNEQFF; DNA: TGTGCCATCAGTTTTCTAGCGGGCCGGGAGGAAACCAATGAGCAGTTCTTC; V: TRBV10-3; size: .; J: TRBJ2-1; D: TRBD2
CDR3: CASSYPGRTNEKLFF; DNA: TGTGCCAGCAGTTACCCAGGGCGGACTAATGAAAAACTGTTTTTT; V: TRBV6-6; size: .; J: TRBJ1-4; D: .
CDR3: CASSRGLVSSLEQYF; DNA: TGTGCCAGCAGCAGAGGACTAGTAAGTTCTTTAGAGCAGTACTTC; V: TRBV7-2; size: .; J: TRBJ2-7; D: TRBD2
CDR3: CASSQVGQYSNQPQHF; DNA: TGTGCCAGCAGCCAAGTTGGACAGTATAGCAATCAGCCCCAGCATTTT; V: TRBV4-2; size: .; J: TRBJ1-5; D: .
CDR3: CASSYSWEVNYNEQFF; DNA: TGTGCCAGCAGTTACTCATGGGAGGTCAATTACAATGAGCAGTTCTTC; V: TRBV6-2/TRBV6-3; size: once; J: TRBJ2-1; D: .
CDR3: CASSERQPLNYGYTF; DNA: TGTGCCAGCAGTGAGAGGCAGCCTCTAAACTATGGCTACACCTTC; V: TRBV2; size: .; J: TRBJ1-2; D: .
CDR3: CASSGTQNTEAFF; DNA: TGTGCCAGTTCGGGGACACAGAACACTGAAGCTTTCTTT; V: TRBV6-5; size: .; J: TRBJ1-1; D: .
CDR3: CASRLGEGSPLHF; DNA: TGTGCCAGCAGACTCGGGGAGGGATCACCCCTCCACTTT; V: TRBV25-1; size: .; J: TRBJ1-6; D: .
CDR3: CASSLARSRRDNEQFF; DNA: TGTGCCAGCAGCTTGGCCAGGTCGCGCAGGGACAATGAGCAGTTCTTC; V: TRBV5-6; size: .; J: TRBJ2-1; D: .
CDR3: CASSLAGQHGYTF; DNA: TGCGCCAGCAGCTTGGCTGGACAGCATGGCTACACCTTC; V: TRBV5-1; size: few; J: TRBJ1-2; D: .
CDR3: CAIKLGLASGYEQYF; DNA: TGTGCCATCAAGCTCGGACTAGCGAGTGGGTACGAGCAGTACTTC; V: TRBV10-3; size: .; J: TRBJ2-7; D: TRBD2
CDR3: CASSRRVGQGGEKLFF; DNA: TGTGCCAGCAGCCGTCGGGTGGGACAGGGAGGCGAAAAACTGTTTTTT; V: TRBV7-2; size: .; J: TRBJ1-4; D: TRBD1
CDR3: CASSHPLEGGYEQYF; DNA: TGTGCCAGCAGCCACCCCCTCGAGGGAGGGTACGAGCAGTACTTC; V: TRBV7-9; size: once; J: TRBJ2-7; D: TRBD2
CDR3: CASSTRTGKYEQYF; DNA: TGTGCCAGCAGTACCCGGACAGGGAAGTACGAGCAGTACTTC; V: TRBV28; size: .; J: TRBJ2-7; D: TRBD1
CDR3: CASSVRQGGYEQYF; DNA: TGTGCCAGTAGTGTCCGACAGGGCGGCTACGAGCAGTACTTC; V: TRBV19; size: .; J: TRBJ2-7; D: TRBD1